This is a list of T cell receptor beta chains from one sample in a study of cytomegalovirus exposure and HLA in healthy donors. The data were produced by immunoSEQ multiplex PCR, yet TCRdb's version contains in-frame clones alone and is incomplete. This table holds under 150,000 clones, 77% found once. Specimen: PBMCs. These receptors were obtained from a woman between 50 and 59 years old in good health and CMV-seronegative. CDR3s include the opening cysteine and the closing phenylalanine or tryptophan. A D gene is named only where the DNA matches it firmly. Expanded clones are given a class, and other clones once, few, many or no size at all.

size	V	J	D	DNA	CDR3
few	TRBV18	TRBJ1-2	-	TGTGCCAGCTCACCCCTCCGGGGGGATGGCTACACCTTC	CASSPLRGDGYTF
-	TRBV11-2	TRBJ1-5	TRBD1	TGTGCCAGCAGCTTGGACAGGTACAATCAGCCCCAGCATTTT	CASSLDRYNQPQHF
-	TRBV9	TRBJ2-6	-	TGTGCCAGCAGCACAACTGGGGCCAACGTCCTGACTTTC	CASSTTGANVLTF
-	TRBV27	TRBJ1-5	-	TGTGCCAGCAGCCGGAGGACGTCGGGGGTTCAGCCCCAGCATTTT	CASSRRTSGVQPQHF
-	TRBV6-1	TRBJ2-7	TRBD1	TGTGCCAGCAGTGAAGGAGAGGGACAGGTCTACGAGCAGTACTTC	CASSEGEGQVYEQYF
-	TRBV27	TRBJ1-3	-	TGTGCCAGCAGGCCCACACCGCTCTCTGGAAACACCATATATTTT	CASRPTPLSGNTIYF
few	TRBV5-4	TRBJ1-4	TRBD1	TGTGCCAGCAGCTCGATTAATCCGGGACAGGGGAAAAAACTGTTTTTT	CASSSINPGQGKKLFF
-	TRBV6-4	TRBJ2-7	-	TGTGCCAGCAGTGAACAGGGCGGAGCACAGTACTTC	CASSEQGGAQYF
-	TRBV7-8	TRBJ2-5	-	TGTGCCAGCAGTGTCACCATCGGGTCACAAGAGACCCAGTACTTC	CASSVTIGSQETQYF
-	TRBV27	TRBJ1-1	TRBD1	TGTGCCAGCAGTCGCGGACAGGGTGGGAGGACTGAAGCTTTCTTT	CASSRGQGGRTEAFF
-	TRBV19	TRBJ2-7	-	TGTGCCAGTAGTTTTGGTGTAGGGAGCTACGAGCAGTACTTC	CASSFGVGSYEQYF
-	TRBV19	TRBJ2-7	TRBD2	TGTGCCAGTAGTAGGGGCCTGGCGGGAGGTAGCTCCTACGAGCAGTACTTC	CASSRGLAGGSSYEQYF
once	TRBV7-6	TRBJ2-5	TRBD1	TGTGCCAGCAGCTTAGGCGGACAGGGGCAAGAGACCCAGTACTTC	CASSLGGQGQETQYF
-	TRBV25-1	TRBJ2-6	-	TGTGCCAGCAGTGAAGGGGTCGAGGGGGAATCTGGGGCCAACGTCCTGACTTTC	CASSEGVEGESGANVLTF
-	TRBV10-3	TRBJ1-2	-	TGTGCCATCAGGGACAACCAAGCCTATGGCTACACCTTC	CAIRDNQAYGYTF
once	TRBV28	TRBJ2-5	-	TGTGCCAGCAGTCCTCCTGCGGGGCGCCTACCGACCCAGTACTTC	CASSPPAGRLPTQYF
-	TRBV11-3	TRBJ1-2	TRBD1	TGTGCCAGCAGCAGTGGGACAGGGGAACGCTACACCTTC	CASSSGTGERYTF
-	TRBV5-6	TRBJ1-3	-	TGTGCCAGCAGCTTGGACAGGGGAAACACCATATATTTT	CASSLDRGNTIYF
few	TRBV6-1	TRBJ1-1	-	TGTGCCAGCAGTGAAGGCGTAGACACTGAAGCTTTCTTT	CASSEGVDTEAFF
-	TRBV28	TRBJ1-6	TRBD1	TGTGCCAGCAGTTTTCGACAGGGTAGCTCCTATAATTCACCCCTCCACTTT	CASSFRQGSSYNSPLHF
-	TRBV2	TRBJ2-7	-	TGTGCCAGCAGTGAAAGGGGGGGCATCGACGAGCAGTACTTC	CASSERGGIDEQYF
-	TRBV7-2	TRBJ2-1	-	TGTGCCAGCAGCTTAGGTCGAGGGCGGCACAATGAGCAGTTCTTC	CASSLGRGRHNEQFF
-	TRBV19	TRBJ2-3	-	TGTGCCAGTAGTCCCGCCAGGGGCGATACGCAGTATTTT	CASSPARGDTQYF
-	TRBV4-1	TRBJ1-1	-	TGCGCCAGCAGAAACTGGGGGAAGACAGGCCACACGGCCACTGAAGCTTTCTTT	CASRNWGKTGHTATEAFF
-	TRBV28	TRBJ2-7	-	TGTGCCAGCAGTTTAACCTACGAGCAGTACTTC	CASSLTYEQYF
-	TRBV28	TRBJ2-7	TRBD1	TGTGCCAGCAGGAAACCGGGACAGAGCTACGAGCAGTACTTC	CASRKPGQSYEQYF
few	TRBV9	TRBJ1-2	TRBD1	TGTGCCAGCGGACAGGACTATGGCTACACCTTC	CASGQDYGYTF
-	TRBV28	TRBJ2-3	TRBD2	TGTGCCAGCAGTTCCGGACTAGCGTGGGACACAGATACGCAGTATTTT	CASSSGLAWDTDTQYF
few	TRBV2	TRBJ2-1	-	TGTGCCATAAAAAGGGACCGGGACATTCACAATGAGCAGTTCTTC	CAIKRDRDIHNEQFF
-	TRBV5-1	TRBJ2-7	TRBD2	TGCGCCAGCAGCCTAGGACTAGCGGGGGATCCCTACGAGCAGTACTTC	CASSLGLAGDPYEQYF
few	TRBV7-2	TRBJ2-5	TRBD2	TGTGCCAGCAGCTTAGCGGTAGCGGGGGGGCAAGAGACCCAGTACTTC	CASSLAVAGGQETQYF
-	TRBV7-2	TRBJ2-7	-	TGTGCCAGCAGCTTAGCCCAGGGGTGGGGATACGAGCAGTACTTC	CASSLAQGWGYEQYF